This entry is about one TCR beta chain. Regions amplified from RNA transcripts were the TCR beta CDR3 regions. The HTBI set primed first-round TCR CDR3 RT-PCR. TCRdb independently ran MiXCR on the multiplex PCR reads; one entry per CDR3 protein. Among around 600,000 distinct CDR3 sequences listed, roughly 45% were seen once. These data belong to a study of T cells in Graves' hyperthyroidism and ophthalmopathy. Germline V lookup: CDR1 DFQATT, CDR2 SNEGSKA (reference sequence). The ends were cut back, 5 bases at V and 2 bases at J, with 15 bases in the middle. The CDR3 length is 14 residues. The material sequenced was peripheral blood or thyroid tissue (not recorded which). The chain links TRBV20-1 to TRBJ1-2; D is perhaps TRBD1 (6 bases). The sequence came from an adult man with Graves' disease, either hyperthyroidism or ophthalmopathy (not recorded which). CDR3 loop: CSAGGGHPNYGYTF. CDR3 in DNA: TGCAGTGCTGGCGGGGGACACCCAAACTATGGCTACACCTTC.